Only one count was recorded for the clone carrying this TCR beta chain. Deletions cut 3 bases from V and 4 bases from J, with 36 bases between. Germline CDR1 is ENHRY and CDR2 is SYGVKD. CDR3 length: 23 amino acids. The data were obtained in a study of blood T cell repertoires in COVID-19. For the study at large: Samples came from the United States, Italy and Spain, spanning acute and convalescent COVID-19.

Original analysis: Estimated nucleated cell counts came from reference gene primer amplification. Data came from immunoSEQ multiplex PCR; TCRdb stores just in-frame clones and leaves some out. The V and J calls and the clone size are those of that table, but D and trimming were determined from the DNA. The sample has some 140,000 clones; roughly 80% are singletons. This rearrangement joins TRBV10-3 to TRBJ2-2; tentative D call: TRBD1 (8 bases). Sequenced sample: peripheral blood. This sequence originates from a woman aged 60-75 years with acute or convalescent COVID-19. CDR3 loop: CAISEGPYGGEDGRTGPTGELFF. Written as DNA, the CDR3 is TGTGCCATCAGTGAAGGTCCCTATGGGGGGGAGGATGGGAGGACAGGGCCCACCGGGGAGCTGTTTTTT.